This TCR beta chain was sequenced in a study of T cells of healthy individuals. TCRdb reprocessed the 5' RACE reads with MiXCR, giving one entry per CDR3 protein. The table lists tens of thousands of distinct CDR3 sequences, 14% to 15% of them singletons, with about 16% in the top ten. CDR1 and CDR2 (germline): SGHTA, FQGNSA. The CDR3 sequence is 13 residues long. V gave up 6 bases and J gave up 7 bases, with 12 bases separating them. This clonotype was detected a few times. The sequence derives from a human donor in good health. The rearrangement joins TRBV7-2 to TRBJ2-2; D possibly matches TRBD1 or TRBD2 (6 bases each). DNA for the CDR3: TGTGCCAGCAGTCCGGGGGCTAGCGGGGAGCTGTTTTTT. Protein sequence: CASSPGASGELFF.